This T cell receptor beta chain is drawn from a study of blood T cells in healthy people across ages. Across the study: In model experiments, template switching was able to capture about one barcoded beta molecule for every two T cells that were present.

A second PCR of roughly 6 to 12 cycles used a sample-barcoded 5' primer and a J-beta primer mix. Every sample gave at least 2.5 million paired-end reads containing CDR3. TCRdb re-called the 5' RACE reads with MiXCR, one entry per CDR3 protein. The sample contains about a million distinct CDR3 sequences, just over 50% of which appear only once. Donors were healthy Caucasian individuals from Russia aged about 6 to 90. This receptor was taken from a woman in her sixties or seventies in good health. Material for sequencing was blood.

The DNA of the CDR3 is TGTGCCAGCAGCATCCGACTAGCCGACTCCTACGAGCAGTACTTC. Its translation: CASSIRLADSYEQYF. The chain recombines TRBV13 with TRBJ2-7, with 7 bases fitting TRBD2. The V gene's germline CDR1 is PRHDT and CDR2 FYEKMQ (reference sequence). CDR3 length: 15 residues. The V and J ends lost 5 bases and 0 bases, in that order; junction bases with no gene match: 7.